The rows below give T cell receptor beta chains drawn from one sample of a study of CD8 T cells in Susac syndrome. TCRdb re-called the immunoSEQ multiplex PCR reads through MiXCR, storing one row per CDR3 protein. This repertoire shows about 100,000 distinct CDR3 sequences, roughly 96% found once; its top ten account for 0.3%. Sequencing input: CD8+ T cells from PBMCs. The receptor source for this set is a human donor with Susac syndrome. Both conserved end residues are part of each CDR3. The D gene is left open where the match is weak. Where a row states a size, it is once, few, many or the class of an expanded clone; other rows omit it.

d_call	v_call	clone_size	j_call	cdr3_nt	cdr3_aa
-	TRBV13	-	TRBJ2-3	TGTGCCAGCAGCGCGCAGCGGAATACGCAGTATTTT	CASSAQRNTQYF
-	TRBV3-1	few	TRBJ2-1	TGTGCCAGCAGCCAAGATAGGGTGAATGAGCAGTTCTTC	CASSQDRVNEQFF
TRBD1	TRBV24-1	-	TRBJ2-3	TGTGCCACCAGTGATCACGAAGGGGGCCCTAGCACAGATACGCAGTATTTT	CATSDHEGGPSTDTQYF
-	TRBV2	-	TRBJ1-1	TGTGCCAGCAGTGAATCCGCTTTT	CASSESAF
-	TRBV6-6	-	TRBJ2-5	TGTGCCAGCAGTTACGCCAGGGGTTCATCAGAGACCCAGTACTTC	CASSYARGSSETQYF
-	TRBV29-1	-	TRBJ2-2	TGCAGCGTTGCTGAGGCCCCCGCCGGGGAGCTGTTTTTT	CSVAEAPAGELFF
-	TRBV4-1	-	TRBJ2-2	TGCGCCAGCAGCCAAGTTGTAGGGGCCGGGGAGCTGTTTTTT	CASSQVVGAGELFF
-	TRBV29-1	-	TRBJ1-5	TGCAGCGTTGACACCCGGGACATGAGGATTTTT	CSVDTRDMRIF
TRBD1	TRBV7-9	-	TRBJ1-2	TGTGCCAGCACAGGGGGTACGGACTATGGCTACACCTTC	CASTGGTDYGYTF
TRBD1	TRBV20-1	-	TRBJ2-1	TGCAGTGTCGACAGGGTGTCCTACAATGAGCAGTTCTTC	CSVDRVSYNEQFF
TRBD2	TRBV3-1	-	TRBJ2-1	TGTGCCAGCAGCCAGGGACTAGCGTCCTTTTGGGGAAATAATGAGCAGTTCTTC	CASSQGLASFWGNNEQFF
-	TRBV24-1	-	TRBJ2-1	TGTGCCACCAGTGGAGCCTCTAATGAGCAGTTCTTC	CATSGASNEQFF
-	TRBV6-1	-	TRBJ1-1	TGTGCCAGCGGAGATGACTTAGACAGGTTGGGCACTGAAGCTTTCTTT	CASGDDLDRLGTEAFF
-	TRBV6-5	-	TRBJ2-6	TGTGCCAGCATGGGTGCCAACGTCCTGACTTTC	CASMGANVLTF
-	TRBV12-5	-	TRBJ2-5	TGTGCTAGTGGTTTGGTGGGGGACGCTCAGCAAGAGACCCAGTACTTC	CASGLVGDAQQETQYF
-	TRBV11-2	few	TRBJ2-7	TGTGCCAGCAGCCAATCCTACGAGCAGTACTTC	CASSQSYEQYF
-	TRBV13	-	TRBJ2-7	TGTGCCAGCAGCTTCACAGGGGGGGGTTACGAGCAGTACTTC	CASSFTGGGYEQYF
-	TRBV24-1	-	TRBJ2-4	TGTGCCACCAGTGATCTCCCGAGTTACGGGACGGAAAAAAACATTCAGTACTTC	CATSDLPSYGTEKNIQYF
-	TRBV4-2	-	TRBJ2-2	TGTGCCAGCACCCAGGGGGAGGGTAACACCGGGGAGCTGTTTTTT	CASTQGEGNTGELFF
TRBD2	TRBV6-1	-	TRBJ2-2	TGTGCCAGCAGTGTTCTAGCGGGAGGGGACACCGGGGAGCTGTTTTTT	CASSVLAGGDTGELFF
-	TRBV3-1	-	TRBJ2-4	TGTGCCAGCAGCTCCCGACCTAATTTTCCCGTAAACATTCAGTACTTC	CASSSRPNFPVNIQYF
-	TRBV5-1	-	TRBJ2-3	TGCGCCAGCAGCTTGGGGGCAAATAGACTCGATACGCAGTATTTT	CASSLGANRLDTQYF
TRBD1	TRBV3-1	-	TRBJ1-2	TGTGCCAGCAGCCATCCCGGGACAGGGGGCTATGGCTACACCTTC	CASSHPGTGGYGYTF
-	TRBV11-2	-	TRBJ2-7	TGTGCCAGCACCCCTAATGGCGTGGTAACCTACGAGCAGTACTTC	CASTPNGVVTYEQYF
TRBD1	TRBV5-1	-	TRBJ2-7	TGCGCCAGCAGCTGGGGATGGGACAGGAGCTCCTACGAGCAGTACTTC	CASSWGWDRSSYEQYF
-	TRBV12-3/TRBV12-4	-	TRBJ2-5	TGTGCCAGCAGTCCCGGGGGATCCCAAGAGACCCAGTACTTC	CASSPGGSQETQYF
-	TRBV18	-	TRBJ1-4	TGTGCCAGCTCACCAGCGAGACGGACAAATGAAAAACTGTTTTTT	CASSPARRTNEKLFF
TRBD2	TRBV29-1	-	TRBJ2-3	TGCAGCGTCCTGACGTGGCTAGCGGGGGGTCAGGATACGCAGTATTTT	CSVLTWLAGGQDTQYF
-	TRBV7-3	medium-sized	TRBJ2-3	TGTGCCAGCAGCCCAGGACCCTCATACACAGATACGCAGTATTTT	CASSPGPSYTDTQYF
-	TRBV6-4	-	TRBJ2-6	TGTGCCAGCAAGGCCTCTGGGGCCAACGTCCTGACTTTC	CASKASGANVLTF
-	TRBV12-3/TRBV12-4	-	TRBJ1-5	TGTGCCAGCTGGTTGGCTGGGGCGCCCCAGCATTTT	CASWLAGAPQHF
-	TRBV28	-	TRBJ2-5	TGTGCCAGCAGCCCCATCGCGCTCGGGACTGAAGAGACCCAGTACTTC	CASSPIALGTEETQYF
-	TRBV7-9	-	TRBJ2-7	TGTGCCAGCAGCTTAACAGGCTACGAGCAGTACTTC	CASSLTGYEQYF
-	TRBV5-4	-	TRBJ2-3	TGTGCCAGCAGCTTGGCGGACATTGATACGCAGTATTTT	CASSLADIDTQYF
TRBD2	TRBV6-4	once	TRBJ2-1	TGTGCCAGCAGTGACTCTCCGGGACTAGCGGACAATGAGCAGTTCTTC	CASSDSPGLADNEQFF
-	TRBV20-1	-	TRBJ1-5	TGCAGTGCTAAACAGGGTGGAAGGAGCAATCAGCCCCAGCATTTT	CSAKQGGRSNQPQHF
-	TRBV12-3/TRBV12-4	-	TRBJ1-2	TGTGCCAGCAGTTTAATGGGAGGGGATTATGGCTACACCTTC	CASSLMGGDYGYTF
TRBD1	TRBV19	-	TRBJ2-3	TGTGCCAGTAGCCACAGGGGATTCACAGATACGCAGTATTTT	CASSHRGFTDTQYF
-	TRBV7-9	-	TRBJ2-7	TGTGCCAGCAGCTCCACTCGGGGGATCTCCTACGAGCAGTACTTC	CASSSTRGISYEQYF